What follows is one T cell receptor beta chain and its context. Antigen unknown. It was RNA transcripts that yielded the amplified TCR beta CDR3 regions. The HTBI set primed first-round TCR CDR3 RT-PCR. MiXCR, applied by TCRdb to the multiplex PCR reads, yields one record per CDR3 protein. The data show hundreds of thousands of distinct CDR3 sequences, about 20% seen once. The data belong to a study of T cells in Graves' hyperthyroidism and ophthalmopathy. Overall study findings and caveats: Among clonotypes expanded in thyroid above 0.001, most were also found in blood. The model foresaw ophthalmopathy a median approximately 6.3 months prior to onset.

The germline V gene encodes CDR1 SGHAT and CDR2 FQNNGV. With V trimmed by 4 bases and J by 2 bases, 11 bases remained unmatched. CDR3 size: 17 residues. Diagnosis relied on clinical symptoms, serum thyroxine and TRAb, thyroid ultrasound and orbital computed tomography. Each 10 ml fresh peripheral blood draw supplied the PBMCs. V gene TRBV11-2 combines with J gene TRBJ1-3; 7 positions match TRBD1. Material: blood. This TCR came from a woman in her 70s with Graves' ophthalmopathy. CDR3 region: CASSSLNRGGTGNTIYF. The CDR3 DNA reads TGTGCCAGCAGCTCCCTCAACAGGGGAGGAACTGGAAACACCATATATTTT.